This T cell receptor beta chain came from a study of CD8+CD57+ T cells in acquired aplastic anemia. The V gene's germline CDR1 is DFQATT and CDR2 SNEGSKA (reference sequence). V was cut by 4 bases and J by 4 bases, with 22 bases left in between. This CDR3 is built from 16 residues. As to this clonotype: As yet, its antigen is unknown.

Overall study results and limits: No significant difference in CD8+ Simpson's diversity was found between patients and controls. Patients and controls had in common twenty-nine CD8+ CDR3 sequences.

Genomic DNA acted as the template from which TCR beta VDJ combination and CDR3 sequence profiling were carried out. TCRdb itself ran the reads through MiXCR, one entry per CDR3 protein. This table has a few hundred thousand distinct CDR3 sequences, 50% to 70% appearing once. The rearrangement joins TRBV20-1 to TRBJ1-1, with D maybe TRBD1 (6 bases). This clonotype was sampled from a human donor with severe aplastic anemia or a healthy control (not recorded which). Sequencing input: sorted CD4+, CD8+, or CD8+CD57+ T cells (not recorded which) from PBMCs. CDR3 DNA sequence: TGCAGTGCTATATGGCCCCAATGGACAGCGGGCACTGAAGCTTTCTTT. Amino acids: CSAIWPQWTAGTEAFF.